The source of this T cell receptor beta chain is a study of long-term antiretroviral therapy in people with HIV. The CDR3 length is 15 residues. CDR1 is SGDLS and CDR2 is YYNGEE in the germline V gene. V was clipped by 4 bases and J by 6 bases; unmatched bases: 8. Every participant gave one or more pre-ART and two or more post-ART PBMC samples. Regarding the study as a whole: Older ART regimens may have been in use when blood was drawn between the mid-2000s and the late 2010s.

Samples were assayed with immunoSEQ v3.0 at survey level. Only in-frame clones appear in the TCRdb table, and some are missing; sequencing was by immunoSEQ multiplex PCR. The sample has approximately 26,000 clones, around 80% seen once. This clone appeared a single time. What it binds is not known. V is TRBV9 and J is TRBJ2-3, with 10 bases aligning to TRBD1. This sequence was found in a woman aged 40-49 years with HIV. Here the sequenced sample was unsorted PBMCs, taken 1.2 years after starting antiretroviral therapy. The CDR3: CASSKGQGIWDTQYF. The CDR3 DNA follows: TGTGCCAGCAGCAAGGGACAGGGGATATGGGATACGCAGTATTTT.